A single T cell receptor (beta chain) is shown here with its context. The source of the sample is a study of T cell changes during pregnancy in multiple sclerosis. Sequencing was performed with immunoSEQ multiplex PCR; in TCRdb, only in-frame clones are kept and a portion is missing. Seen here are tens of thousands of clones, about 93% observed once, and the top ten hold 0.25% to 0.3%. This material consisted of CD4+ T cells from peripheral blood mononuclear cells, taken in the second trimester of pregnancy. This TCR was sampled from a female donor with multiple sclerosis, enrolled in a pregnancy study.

The CDR3 region has the DNA TGTGCCAGTAGTATTCGAGAGACCCAGTACTTC. Translating gives CASSIRETQYF. The V call is TRBV19, the J call TRBJ2-5; no definite D call. Trimming removed 3 bases at V and 4 bases at J, with 3 bases between. Germline loops: CDR1 LNHDA, CDR2 SQIVND (reference sequence). The CDR3 length is 11 residues.